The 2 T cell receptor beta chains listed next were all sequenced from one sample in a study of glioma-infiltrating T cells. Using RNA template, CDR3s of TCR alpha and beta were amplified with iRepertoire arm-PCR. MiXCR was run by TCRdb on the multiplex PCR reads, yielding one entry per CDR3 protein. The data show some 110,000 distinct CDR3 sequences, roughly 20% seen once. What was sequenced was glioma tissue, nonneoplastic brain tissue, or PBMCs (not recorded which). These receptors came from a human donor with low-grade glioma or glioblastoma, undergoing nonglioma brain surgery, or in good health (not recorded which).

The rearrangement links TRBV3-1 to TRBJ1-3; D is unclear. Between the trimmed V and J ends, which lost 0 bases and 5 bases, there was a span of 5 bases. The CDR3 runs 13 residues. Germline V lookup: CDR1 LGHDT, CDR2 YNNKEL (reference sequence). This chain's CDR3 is CASSQDIRNTIYF. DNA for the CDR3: TGTGCCAGCAGCCAAGATATCAGAAACACCATATATTTT.

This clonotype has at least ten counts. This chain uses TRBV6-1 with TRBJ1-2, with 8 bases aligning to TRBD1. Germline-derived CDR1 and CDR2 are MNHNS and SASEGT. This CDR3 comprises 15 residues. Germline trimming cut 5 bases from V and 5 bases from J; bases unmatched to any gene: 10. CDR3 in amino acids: CASSRGGQGDYGYTF. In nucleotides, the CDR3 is TGTGCCAGCAGTCGGGGCGGACAGGGAGATTATGGCTACACCTTC.